The 9 T cell receptor beta chains in this list originate from one sample, sequenced in a study of blood T cell repertoires in COVID-19. The data were produced by immunoSEQ multiplex PCR, yet TCRdb's version contains in-frame clones alone and is incomplete. The sample includes 100,000 or so clones, approximately 86% seen only once; the top ten take less than 9.5%. The source material was peripheral blood. These receptors were obtained from a man between 60 and 70 years old with acute or convalescent COVID-19.

This chain links TRBV4-2 with TRBJ2-5; 7 bases agree with TRBD2. The ends lost 4 bases at V and 5 bases at J; junction bases unmatched: 13. The germline CDR1 and CDR2 sequences are LGHNA and YNFKEQ. CDR3 size: 16 residues. The CDR3 nucleotides read TGTGCCAGCAGCCCCTCGGGAGCGCGGCGGGGGGAGACCCAGTACTTC. This sequence encodes CASSPSGARRGETQYF.

The genes are TRBV5-5 and TRBJ2-2; 9 bases are a match to TRBD1. The CDR3 is 15 residues long. CDR1 SGHKS and CDR2 YYEKEE come from the germline V gene (reference sequence). The J segment lost 5 bases and the V segment lost 4 bases, leaving 6 bases of the junction unmatched. The CDR3 sequence is CASSRDRVLTGELFF. The DNA of the CDR3 is TGTGCCAGCAGCCGGGACAGGGTGTTGACCGGGGAGCTGTTTTTT.

The rearrangement links TRBV27 to TRBJ1-1, with a possible D match to TRBD1 (5 bases). The CDR3 covers 15 residues. Germline lookup yields CDR1 MNHEY and CDR2 SMNVEV (reference sequence). V dropped 5 bases and J dropped 0 bases, with 13 bases sitting between them. The CDR3 is CASSNDRSMNTEAFF. The CDR3 DNA follows: TGTGCCAGCAGTAACGACAGATCCATGAACACTGAAGCTTTCTTT.

The J gene is TRBJ2-2, the V gene TRBV6-5; D unclear. Germline V CDR1 and CDR2: MNHEY, SVGAGI. Trimming took off 5 bases at V and 8 bases at J, with 12 bases between the two ends. This CDR3 is built from 13 residues. In DNA form, the CDR3 reads TGTGCCAGCAGTACTATTATGCGGGGGGAGCTGTTTTTT. Amino acid sequence: CASSTIMRGELFF.

This chain connects TRBV4-3 to TRBJ2-1; 11 bases match TRBD2. V trimming: 3 bases; J trimming: 1 base; junction bases outside the gene matches: 8. This CDR3 comprises 18 residues. In germline, CDR1 is LGHNA, CDR2 YSLEER. CDR3 residues: CASSQGLAGGPSYNEQFF. In DNA form, the CDR3 reads TGCGCCAGCAGCCAGGGTCTAGCGGGGGGACCTTCCTACAATGAGCAGTTCTTC.

The chain is built from TRBV4-1 and TRBJ2-3, with D maybe TRBD2 (6 bases). This CDR3 has 15 residues. The V gene lost 1 base and the J gene lost 7 bases, with 15 bases spanning the gap. CDR1 is MGHRA, CDR2 YSYEKL, per germline. The DNA of the CDR3 is TGCGCCAGCAGCCAAGTAGGAGGGGCGCCCTATACGCAGTATTTT. Its protein is CASSQVGGAPYTQYF.

This clone has just a few counts. The chain employs TRBV5-5 and TRBJ2-3, with 11 bases aligning to TRBD1. The germline V gene encodes CDR1 SGHKS and CDR2 YYEKEE (reference sequence). V shed 4 bases, J shed 5 bases, and the junction held 9 bases outside the gene matches. The CDR3 runs to 16 residues. CDR3 sequence reads: CASSLGQGGSLDTQYF. DNA for the CDR3: TGTGCCAGCAGCCTGGGACAGGGGGGATCATTAGATACGCAGTATTTT.

Here the CDR3 reads CASSGGMDRGPNEQYF. The DNA for the CDR3 is TGCGCCAGCAGCGGGGGAATGGACAGGGGGCCTAACGAGCAGTACTTC. This chain uses TRBV5-1 with TRBJ2-7; 11 bases are a match to TRBD1. Germline V gives CDR1 SGHRS, CDR2 YFSETQ. The CDR3 has 16 amino acids. With V trimmed by 4 bases and J by 5 bases, 11 bases remained unmatched.

The chain combines TRBV6-6 with TRBJ1-3; 9 nucleotides match TRBD1. After removal of 6 bases from V and 3 bases from J, the junction contained 6 bases not matched to a gene. This CDR3 is built from 15 residues. The germline V gene has CDR1 MNHNY and CDR2 SVGAGI (reference sequence). CDR3 amino acids: CASRRQGVNGNTIYF. The CDR3 bases are TGTGCCAGCAGAAGACAGGGGGTGAATGGAAACACCATATATTTT.